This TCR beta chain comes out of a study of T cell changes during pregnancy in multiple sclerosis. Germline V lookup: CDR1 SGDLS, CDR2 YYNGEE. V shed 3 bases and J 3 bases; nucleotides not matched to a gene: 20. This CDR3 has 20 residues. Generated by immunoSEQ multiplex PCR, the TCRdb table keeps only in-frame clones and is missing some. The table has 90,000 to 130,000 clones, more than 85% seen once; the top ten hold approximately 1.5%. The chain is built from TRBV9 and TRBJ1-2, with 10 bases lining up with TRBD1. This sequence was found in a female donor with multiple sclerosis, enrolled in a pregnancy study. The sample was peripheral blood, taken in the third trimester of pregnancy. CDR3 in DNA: TGTGCCAGCAGCGCAACTTCTTCGGGACAGGGGTCTCCTGGGGACTATGGCTACACCTTC. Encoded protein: CASSATSSGQGSPGDYGYTF. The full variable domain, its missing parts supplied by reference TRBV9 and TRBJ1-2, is DSGVTQTPKHLITATGQRVTLRCSPRSGDLSVYWYQQSLDQGLQFLIQYYNGEERAKGNILERFSAQQFPDLHSELNLSSLELGDSALYFCASSATSSGQGSPGDYGYTFGSGTRLTVV.